Following are 11 T cell receptor beta chains from one sample sequenced in a study of radiation and T cells in renal cell carcinoma. Sequencing was performed with immunoSEQ multiplex PCR; in TCRdb, only in-frame clones are kept and a portion is missing. Of tens of thousands of clones in the sample, over 65% were seen once. Documented time point: blood 4 weeks post-SBRT, at nephrectomy. Treatment denoted: 15 Gy SBRT to primary tumor, nephrectomy 4 weeks later. Source: blood, taken from a patient whose treatment included radiotherapy and nephrectomy. The source of these receptors is a woman aged 60-70 years with renal cell carcinoma.

J is TRBJ2-7 and V is TRBV6-5, with 7 bases that match TRBD1. Germline CDR1 and CDR2: MNHEY and SVGAGI. This CDR3 region has 14 residues. After removal of 5 bases from V and 0 bases from J, the junction contained 4 bases not matched to a gene. CDR3 region: CASSPGTDSYEQYF. The DNA for the CDR3 is TGTGCCAGCAGTCCCGGGACAGACTCCTACGAGCAGTACTTC.

The rearrangement uses TRBV30 and TRBJ2-7; D unclear. The CDR3 is 13 residues long. Trimming removed 3 bases at V and 6 bases at J, with 15 bases between. CDR1 is GTSNPN, CDR2 SVGIG, per germline (reference sequence). The CDR3 coding sequence is TGTGCCTGGAGCCGGCTAAACCCCAGCGAGCAGTACTTC. Translation gives CAWSRLNPSEQYF.

The CDR3 reads CASRRQGRDSPLHF. The CDR3 region has the DNA TGTGCCAGCAGAAGACAGGGGAGGGATTCACCCCTCCACTTT. This chain links TRBV27 with TRBJ1-6; 8 bases match TRBD1. This CDR3 is 14 amino acids long. With V trimmed by 6 bases and J by 8 bases, 6 bases remained unmatched. The germline gives CDR1 MNHEY, CDR2 SMNVEV (reference sequence).

The chain recombines TRBV10-2 with TRBJ2-7, with D uncertain. The CDR3 has 12 residues. Germline V gene lookup returns CDR1 WSHSY and CDR2 SAAADI. Deletions cut 5 bases from V and 0 bases from J, with 5 bases between. The CDR3 DNA is TGCGCCAGCAGTCTTAGCTCCTACGAGCAGTACTTC. It is translated as CASSLSSYEQYF.

This clone was observed once. The J gene is TRBJ2-5, the V gene TRBV7-9; D gene uncertain. The J call could be wrong; TRBJ2-7 is a better fit for the DNA end. CDR1 SEHNR and CDR2 FQNEAQ come from the germline V gene (reference sequence). The CDR3 totals 13 residues. The chain's CDR3 is CASRADTSYEQYF. In DNA form, the CDR3 reads TGTGCCAGCAGGGCGGATACCTCCTACGAGCAGTACTTC.

The chain carries TRBV11-3 and TRBJ2-3; TRBD1 agrees at 11 bases. Germline-derived CDR1 and CDR2 are SGHNT and YENEEA. The CDR3 runs 15 residues. J lost 5 bases, V lost 5 bases, and 6 bases had no gene match. The CDR3: CASSLDRGQRDTQYF. The CDR3 bases are TGTGCCAGCAGCCTGGACAGGGGGCAGAGAGATACGCAGTATTTT.

The chain combines TRBV7-2 with TRBJ2-7, with unresolved D. Trimming shortened V by 6 bases and J by 3 bases, and 6 bases separated the two germline ends. Germline CDR1 and CDR2: SGHTA and FQGNSA. This CDR3 is built from 11 residues. This CDR3 reads CASSDRYEQYF. CDR3 coding DNA: TGTGCCAGCAGTGACCGCTACGAGCAGTACTTC.

The genes are TRBV5-4 and TRBJ2-7; tentative D call: TRBD2 (5 bases). The CDR3 covers 14 residues. CDR1 is SGHNT and CDR2 is YYREEE in the germline V gene (reference sequence). The V and J ends lost 0 bases and 0 bases respectively, with 7 bases between them. Written as DNA, the CDR3 is TGTGCCAGCAGCTTGGACGCGGGCTCCTACGAGCAGTACTTC. Translating it yields CASSLDAGSYEQYF.

This rearrangement joins TRBV6-1 to TRBJ1-5; perhaps TRBD1 as D (6 bases). V shed 5 bases and J shed 6 bases, with 14 bases lying between them. Germline CDR1 MNHNS, CDR2 SASEGT. CDR3 length: 14 residues. CDR3: CASSTQGGPQPQHF. The CDR3 DNA reads TGTGCCAGCAGTACACAGGGAGGTCCTCAGCCCCAGCATTTT.

This rearrangement joins TRBV27 to TRBJ1-1; the match to TRBD1 covers 7 bases. Germline V gene sequence: CDR1 MNHEY, CDR2 SMNVEV (reference sequence). The length of the CDR3 is 15 residues. The J segment lost 5 bases and the V segment lost 3 bases, leaving 9 bases of the junction unmatched. CDR3 region: CASSLAAGGGTEAFF. Here the CDR3 DNA reads TGTGCCAGCAGTTTGGCCGCAGGGGGGGGTACTGAAGCTTTCTTT.

In regard to this clone: The junction does not match germline at one end; this may be a read error. The chain employs TRBV6-5 and TRBJ2-7; D remains ambiguous. The CDR3 is made up of 15 amino acids. CDR1 and CDR2 from the germline V gene are MNHEY and SVGAGI. CDR3 in DNA: TGTGCCAGCAGTGACTCGGACCCATTCTCCTACGAGCAGTACTTC. Translated, it gives CASSDSDPFSYEQYF.